These 15 T cell receptor beta chains were sequenced from one sample in a study of shared clonotypes between healthy human individuals. Assay used: immunoSEQ multiplex PCR; TCRdb lists only in-frame clones, some missing. Counted here are about 2.1 million clones, 90% to 95% occurring once; the ten biggest clones make up 1.5% to 2%. CD45RO-negative CD8 cells positively selected for CCR7 made up the naive population, which excluded terminally differentiated effector memory CD45RA+ cells. Material for sequencing was naive CD8+ T cells from PBMCs. These receptors originate from a man aged 18-30 years in good health. Some clones in this sample may be carry-over from other donors' samples.

V is TRBV7-9 and J is TRBJ1-4, with D hard to call. The CDR3 contains 14 residues. Germline V gives CDR1 SEHNR, CDR2 FQNEAQ (reference sequence). Trimming pared 7 bases from V and 7 bases from J, leaving 16 bases between. In nucleotides, the CDR3 is TGTGCCAGCAACTCGGAGGGTATTCGTGAAAAACTGTTTTTT. It specifies CASNSEGIREKLFF.

This chain uses TRBV19 with TRBJ1-2; D unresolved. With 5 bases removed from V and 4 bases from J, the gap between germline ends came to 14 bases. The CDR3 has 14 amino acids. Germline V gene lookup returns CDR1 LNHDA and CDR2 SQIVND (reference sequence). The CDR3 bases are TGTGCCAGTAGTCCCACCCCCACCGGCTATGGCTACACCTTC. Translating it yields CASSPTPTGYGYTF.

The V and J genes are TRBV27 and TRBJ1-2; a weak D match, TRBD1 (6 bases). Trimming left V 3 bases short and J 4 bases short, with 15 bases between. Germline V CDR1 and CDR2: MNHEY, SMNVEV (reference sequence). The CDR3 is made up of 15 amino acids. The DNA for the CDR3 is TGTGCCAGCAGTTTTAGGTGGGACACCTTCTATGGCTACACCTTC. Translating gives CASSFRWDTFYGYTF.

The chain is built from TRBV15 and TRBJ1-1; D ambiguous. Trimming pared 1 base from V and 11 bases from J, leaving 17 bases between. This CDR3 is built from 14 residues. Germline values: CDR1 LNHNV, CDR2 YYDKDF (reference sequence). The DNA of the CDR3 is TGTGCCACCAGCAGAGTTCGGGGTGGCCCGAAGGCTTTCTTT. This translates into CATSRVRGGPKAFF.

In DNA form, the CDR3 reads TGTGCCAGCAGTTCCCCCGGGGGGGTAGCGGGATCCCGCCAACGTTACGAGCAGTACTTC. Translating it yields CASSSPGGVAGSRQRYEQYF. V is TRBV28 and J is TRBJ2-7; TRBD2 matches 8 bases. CDR1 and CDR2 from the germline V gene are MDHEN and SYDVKM. The CDR3 is 20 amino acids. With 4 bases clipped from V and 4 bases from J, the junction kept 24 bases outside the gene matches. Supplemented by reference TRBV28 and TRBJ2-7, the full variable domain reads DVKVTQSSRYLVKRTGEKVFLECVQDMDHENMFWYRQDPGLGLRLIYFSYDVKMKEKGDIPEGYSVSREKKERFSLILESASTNQTSMYLCASSSPGGVAGSRQRYEQYFGPGTRLTVT.

The V call is TRBV29-1, the J call TRBJ1-5; D uncertain. The CDR3 runs 15 residues. The V end was cut by 4 bases, the J end by 1 base, with 14 bases between. Germline loops: CDR1 SQVTM, CDR2 ANQGSEA. The DNA for the CDR3 is TGCAGCGTTGGAGGCGAAGTCGGGAGCAATCAGCCCCAGCATTTT. Amino acids: CSVGGEVGSNQPQHF.

The gene calls are TRBV25-1 and TRBJ2-1; TRBD1 might be the D (6 bases). The germline V gene has CDR1 MGHDK and CDR2 SYGVNS. The CDR3 spans 16 residues. The germline V and J ends were trimmed by 1 base and 4 bases, with 14 bases remaining between them. The CDR3 sequence is CASSESGTREYNEQFF. In DNA, the CDR3 is TGTGCCAGCAGTGAATCAGGGACAAGGGAGTACAATGAGCAGTTCTTC.

The CDR3 is CASSLVRFLAGDGYTF. The DNA for the CDR3 is TGCGCCAGCAGCCTCGTTCGTTTTCTTGCGGGGGATGGCTACACCTTC. V and J are TRBV4-1 and TRBJ1-2, with D possibly matching TRBD1 (5 bases). CDR3 length: 16 amino acids. Germline CDR1 MGHRA, CDR2 YSYEKL. V lost 4 bases and J 6 bases, leaving 21 bases between the germline ends.

The CDR3 loop reads CASSLSEGETYNEQFF. The CDR3 DNA sequence: TGTGCCAGCAGTTTATCGGAGGGGGAGACCTACAATGAGCAGTTCTTC. V gene TRBV27 combines with J gene TRBJ2-1, with D perhaps given as TRBD1 or TRBD2 (6 bases each). The CDR3 spans 16 residues. V gave up 0 bases and J gave up 2 bases, with 11 bases separating them. Germline V gene lookup returns CDR1 MNHEY and CDR2 SMNVEV (reference sequence).

This clone was seen just once. This rearrangement joins TRBV27 to TRBJ2-7, with 7 bases matching TRBD1. V shed 3 bases, J shed 0 bases, and the junction held 14 bases outside the gene matches. The CDR3 loop spans 18 amino acids. From germline, CDR1 is MNHEY and CDR2 SMNVEV (reference sequence). CDR3 sequence (DNA): TGTGCCAGCAGTTTGGCGGTACCGGGGACAGAGACCTCCTACGAGCAGTACTTC. The encoded protein is CASSLAVPGTETSYEQYF.

The chain couples TRBV7-7 to TRBJ2-5; D is possibly TRBD1 or TRBD2 (5 bases each). The J call may not be correct, given that the DNA end is closer to TRBJ2-7. The CDR3 has 13 residues. Germline V gives CDR1 SSHAT, CDR2 FNYEAQ (reference sequence). The CDR3 bases are TGTGCCAGCAGCGGGGACGGATCCTACGAGCAGTACTTC. The encoded protein is CASSGDGSYEQYF.

As concerns this clone: This specimen includes other DNA sequences encoding the same CDR3. The chain recombines TRBV27 with TRBJ2-5, with D unresolved. In germline, CDR1 is MNHEY, CDR2 SMNVEV (reference sequence). Between the trimmed V and J ends, which lost 6 bases and 1 base, there was a span of 9 bases. The CDR3 is 13 residues long. The CDR3 spells CASSLSGQETQYF. DNA of the CDR3: TGTGCCAGCAGCCTTAGTGGCCAAGAGACCCAGTACTTC.

Note on this clone: The sample contains more than one DNA sequence encoding this CDR3. The genes are TRBV9 and TRBJ2-5; tentatively, D is TRBD1 (6 bases). The CDR3 is 15 residues long. The germline V gene has CDR1 SGDLS and CDR2 YYNGEE. V lost 0 bases, J lost 4 bases, and 13 bases lay in between. CDR3 nucleotides: TGTGCCAGCAGCGTAGGAGGGCAGGGGAGAGAGACCCAGTACTTC. It encodes CASSVGGQGRETQYF.

V and J are TRBV7-6 and TRBJ2-7; 8 bases agree with TRBD2. The germline CDR1 and CDR2 sequences are SGHVS and FNYEAQ. CDR3 size: 15 residues. With 4 bases clipped from V and 0 bases from J, the junction kept 5 bases outside the gene matches. The CDR3 nucleotides read TGTGCCAGCAGCTCACGGGGGGGACCCTCCTACGAGCAGTACTTC. Amino acids: CASSSRGGPSYEQYF.

V and J are TRBV4-3 and TRBJ2-2; 9 nucleotides match TRBD2. The junction had 4 bases not matched to a gene; V was cut back by 2 bases and J by 3 bases. The germline CDR1 and CDR2 sequences are LGHNA and YSLEER. The CDR3 covers 16 residues. CDR3 in amino acids: CASSQLTSGYTGELFF. For the CDR3, the DNA is TGCGCCAGCAGCCAATTGACTAGCGGCTACACCGGGGAGCTGTTTTTT.